This T cell receptor beta chain was captured in a study of cytomegalovirus exposure and HLA in healthy donors. This PCR relied on a set of 60 Vbeta primers and 13 Jbeta primers. Source study methods: About 10 million of tens of millions of unique TCR beta chains were shared, per a later count. Profiling relied on immunoSEQ multiplex PCR, and the TCRdb table lists in-frame clones only, not all of them. The V and J calls and the clone size are those of that table, but D and trimming were determined from the DNA. This sample has around 180,000 clones, with approximately 86% found just once. CDR3 length equals 14 residues. Trimming removed 5 bases from V and 1 base from J; junction bases left unmatched: 4. Germline V gives CDR1 LGHNT, CDR2 FRNRAP. On this clone: The target antigen is unknown.

Findings of the study overall: Around 18,000 TCR beta sequences were associated with HLA alleles at 0.05 false discovery rate in a later analysis. It was only CMV serostatus that was available as immune exposure information. Associated with cytomegalovirus, according to the listing, were 150 to 200 TCR beta chains.

The chain has TRBV12-5 and TRBJ2-5; TRBD1 matches at 7 bases. The sequence came from a young woman in good health and CMV-seronegative. The sequencing input was PBMCs. The CDR3 nucleotides read TGTGCTAGTGGTCCGGACAGGCTCCAAGAGACCCAGTACTTC. This translates into CASGPDRLQETQYF.